Below, 13 T cell receptor beta chains from the same sample are listed, as sequenced in a study of blood T cell repertoires in COVID-19. Clones were sequenced by immunoSEQ multiplex PCR, and TCRdb holds only the in-frame ones, with some missing. The table lists about 250,000 clones, 83% of them singletons. The sequenced sample was PBMCs or T cells enriched from blood (not recorded which). These receptors were obtained from a woman aged 40 to 50 who had been exposed to COVID-19.

The rearrangement links TRBV9 to TRBJ1-4, with D maybe TRBD1 (5 bases). V was shortened by 3 bases and J by 8 bases, with 17 bases between the two germline ends. The CDR3 runs 15 residues. The germline gives CDR1 SGDLS, CDR2 YYNGEE. The CDR3 loop reads CASSEGGHRGEKLFF. The CDR3 coding sequence is TGTGCCAGCAGCGAGGGAGGACACCGGGGAGAAAAACTGTTTTTT. Full variable domain (outside the CDR3, taken from reference TRBV9 and TRBJ1-4): DSGVTQTPKHLITATGQRVTLRCSPRSGDLSVYWYQQSLDQGLQFLIQYYNGEERAKGNILERFSAQQFPDLHSELNLSSLELGDSALYFCASSEGGHRGEKLFFGSGTQLSVL.

This sequence joins TRBV28 and TRBJ2-1; 8 nucleotides match TRBD2. The CDR3 is 16 residues long. Per the germline V gene, CDR1 is MDHEN and CDR2 is SYDVKM. V lost 6 bases, J lost 7 bases, and 14 bases stayed unmatched. The CDR3 sequence is CASRFILSGGRNEQFF. The DNA for the CDR3 is TGTGCCAGCAGATTCATCCTAAGCGGGGGACGGAATGAGCAGTTCTTC. The whole variable domain, remainder taken from reference TRBV28 and TRBJ2-1, is DVKVTQSSRYLVKRTGEKVFLECVQDMDHENMFWYRQDPGLGLRLIYFSYDVKMKEKGDIPEGYSVSREKKERFSLILESASTNQTSMYLCASRFILSGGRNEQFFGPGTRLTVL.

This clone has just one count. The CDR3: CASSYSGGGYYNEQFF. The CDR3 DNA follows: TGTGCCAGCAGTTACTCGGGCGGGGGGTATTACAATGAGCAGTTCTTC. The chain links TRBV6-5 to TRBJ2-1; 8 bases fit TRBD2. Trimming took 0 bases from V and 4 from J; bases not matched to a gene: 5. The CDR3 consists of 16 residues. The germline V gene encodes CDR1 MNHEY and CDR2 SVGAGI.

The V gene is TRBV5-5, the J gene TRBJ1-2; D call uncertain. The germline V gene has CDR1 SGHKS and CDR2 YYEKEE (reference sequence). The CDR3 loop spans 12 amino acids. V was trimmed by 3 bases and J by 7 bases, leaving 10 bases between them. CDR3 coding DNA: TGTGCCAGCAGCTCCAGAACCTCTGGCTACACCTTC. Its protein is CASSSRTSGYTF.

The chain recombines TRBV10-3 with TRBJ2-5, with D perhaps matching TRBD1 (7 bases). The germline V gene encodes CDR1 ENHRY and CDR2 SYGVKD. The CDR3 is 13 residues long. The V end lost 6 bases, the J end lost 5 bases, and 13 bases lay between the germline ends. CDR3 protein: CAIRFQGGETQYF. The CDR3 DNA is TGTGCCATCAGGTTTCAGGGGGGTGAGACCCAGTACTTC.

The rearrangement uses TRBV5-8 and TRBJ2-1, with a tentative D call TRBD2 (5 bases). The CDR3 spans 16 residues. Deletions cut 2 bases from V and 0 bases from J, with 12 bases between. The V gene's germline CDR1 is SGHTS and CDR2 YDEGEE. The CDR3 DNA follows: TGTGCCAGCAGCTTAAGCGGCAGCAGCTCCTACAATGAGCAGTTCTTC. The encoded protein is CASSLSGSSSYNEQFF.

This clone was seen only once. This CDR3 reads CASSYSRGRSYEQYF. DNA of the CDR3: TGTGCCAGCAGTTACAGCAGGGGGCGATCCTACGAGCAGTACTTC. The chain couples TRBV6-5 to TRBJ2-7, with TRBD1 matching 8 bases. Per germline, CDR1 MNHEY and CDR2 SVGAGI. Trimming took 2 bases from V and 1 from J; bases not matched to a gene: 4. The CDR3 totals 15 residues.

J is TRBJ2-3 and V is TRBV2; D possibly corresponds to TRBD1 (7 bases). The CDR3 runs 13 residues. With 7 bases removed from V and 3 bases from J, the gap between germline ends came to 11 bases. Germline CDR1 is SNHLY and CDR2 is FYNNEI. The CDR3 sequence: CASTGGGTDTQYF. In DNA, the CDR3 is TGTGCCAGCACAGGGGGAGGAACAGATACGCAGTATTTT.

The chain couples TRBV7-3 to TRBJ2-1, with TRBD2 matching 9 bases. V trimming: 5 bases; J trimming: 2 bases; junction bases outside the gene matches: 7. The CDR3 extends over 16 amino acids. Germline-derived CDR1 and CDR2 are SGHTA and FQGTGA. The CDR3, as DNA: TGTGCCAGCAGCCCGAATAGCGGGGGAACCTACAATGAGCAGTTCTTC. It translates to CASSPNSGGTYNEQFF.

The chain joins TRBV21-1 to TRBJ1-5. TRBV21-1 corresponds to a pseudogene. The CDR3 spans 14 residues. The CDR3 sequence: CASSSLGLNQPQHF. For the CDR3, the DNA is TGTGCCAGCAGCAGTCTCGGACTCAATCAGCCCCAGCATTTT.

The chain has TRBV6-5 and TRBJ1-1, with D maybe TRBD1 (6 bases). The V end lost 4 bases, the J end lost 3 bases, and 9 bases lay between the germline ends. CDR3 length equals 13 residues. Germline V gene sequence: CDR1 MNHEY, CDR2 SVGAGI. CDR3 coding DNA: TGTGCCAGCAGTTCCAACAGGGACACTGAAGCTTTCTTT. It encodes CASSSNRDTEAFF.

The chain recombines TRBV6-5 with TRBJ1-1; maybe TRBD1 (6 bases). The CDR3 totals 15 residues. Trimming removed 4 bases at V and 1 base at J, with 13 bases between. Germline loops: CDR1 MNHEY, CDR2 SVGAGI. The CDR3 DNA reads as TGTGCCAGCAGTTCCTGGGGGCGGTCGAACACTGAAGCTTTCTTT. Amino acid sequence: CASSSWGRSNTEAFF.

The chain joins TRBV19 to TRBJ2-7; 10 nucleotides align to TRBD1. Looked up from germline, CDR1 is LNHDA and CDR2 is SQIVND (reference sequence). Unmatched junction bases numbered 8, after V lost 3 bases and J lost 6 bases. There are 15 residues in the CDR3. CDR3 residues: CASSIQPGQGSEQYF. The CDR3 DNA reads TGTGCCAGTAGTATCCAACCGGGACAGGGGTCCGAGCAGTACTTC. Variable domain in full (rest from reference TRBV19 and TRBJ2-7): DGGITQSPKYLFRKEGQNVTLSCEQNLNHDAMYWYRQDPGQGLRLIYYSQIVNDFQKGDIAEGYSVSREKKESFPLTVTSAQKNPTAFYLCASSIQPGQGSEQYFGPGTRLTVT.